A single sample gave rise to the 30 T cell receptor beta chains below, sequenced in a study of blood T cell repertoires in COVID-19. Clones were sequenced by immunoSEQ multiplex PCR, and TCRdb holds only the in-frame ones, with some missing. The sample records about 120,000 clones, roughly 89% being singletons. The sequenced material came from PBMCs or T cells enriched from blood (not recorded which). These receptors all come from a woman in her twenties or thirties who had recovered from COVID-19.

V gene TRBV27 combines with J gene TRBJ1-1, with D unresolved. The CDR3 spans 13 residues. V was trimmed by 6 bases and J by 1 base, leaving 9 bases between them. Germline assignment: CDR1 MNHEY and CDR2 SMNVEV (reference sequence). CDR3 protein: CASSSWPNTEAFF. CDR3 in DNA: TGTGCCAGCAGCTCGTGGCCGAACACTGAAGCTTTCTTT.

The chain is built from TRBV19 and TRBJ2-7; D may be TRBD1 (6 bases). Germline loops: CDR1 LNHDA, CDR2 SQIVND (reference sequence). V shed 9 bases and J shed 1 base, with 13 bases lying between them. This CDR3 spans 13 amino acids. CDR3 protein: CASNLGQSYEQYF. CDR3 DNA: TGTGCCAGCAACCTCGGACAGTCCTACGAGCAGTACTTC.

The genes are TRBV5-6 and TRBJ2-7, with 13 bases matching TRBD2. Germline loops: CDR1 SGHDT, CDR2 YYEEEE. V was clipped by 3 bases and J by 2 bases; unmatched bases: 5. This CDR3 comprises 16 residues. Here the CDR3 DNA reads TGTGCCAGCAGCTATCTCGGGACTAGCGGGACCTACGAGCAGTACTTC. The encoded protein is CASSYLGTSGTYEQYF.

The genes are TRBV19 and TRBJ1-5; 9 bases are a match to TRBD1. Germline lookup yields CDR1 LNHDA and CDR2 SQIVND (reference sequence). This CDR3 is built from 14 residues. The V segment lost 7 bases and the J segment 6 bases; nucleotides outside the gene matches: 7. CDR3 sequence (DNA): TGTGCCAGTAAGCCGAACAGGGGGCTTCAGCCCCAGCATTTT. Amino acid sequence: CASKPNRGLQPQHF.

The V gene is TRBV6-5, the J gene TRBJ2-1; the match to TRBD1 covers 10 bases. Trimming cost V 4 bases and J 9 bases; bases outside gene matches: 3. Germline assignment: CDR1 MNHEY and CDR2 SVGAGI. CDR3 length: 13 amino acids. DNA for the CDR3: TGTGCCAGCAGTTCGACAGGGGGCCGTGAGCAGTTCTTC. Its protein is CASSSTGGREQFF.

This clone was detected a few times. Mismatch with germline at one junction end may stem from a read error. The chain recombines TRBV28 with TRBJ1-1, with D hard to call. Germline loops: CDR1 MDHEN, CDR2 SYDVKM. CDR3 length: 12 amino acids. CDR3 sequence: CASSIKTGLPLF. Written as DNA, the CDR3 is TGTGCCAGCAGTATAAAGACCGGACTCCCCCTCTTT. The whole variable domain, remainder taken from reference TRBV28 and TRBJ1-1, is DVKVTQSSRYLVKRTGEKVFLECVQDMDHENMFWYRQDPGLGLRLIYFSYDVKMKEKGDIPEGYSVSREKKERFSLILESASTNQTSMYLCASSIKTGLPLFGQGTRLTVV.

This clone was seen just once. The J gene is TRBJ2-5, the V gene TRBV5-5; tentative D call: TRBD2 (6 bases). CDR1 and CDR2 (germline): SGHKS, YYEKEE (reference sequence). The CDR3 spans 15 residues. V lost 5 bases, J lost 2 bases, and 16 bases lay in between. CDR3 nucleotides: TGTGCCAGCAGGTATGGAGGGCCCGGACAAGAGACCCAGTACTTC. It translates to CASRYGGPGQETQYF. Using reference TRBV5-5 and TRBJ2-5 for the parts outside the CDR3, the full variable domain is DAGVTQSPTHLIKTRGQQVTLRCSPISGHKSVSWYQQVLGQGPQFIFQYYEKEERGRGNFPDRFSARQFPNYSSELNVNALLLGDSALYLCASRYGGPGQETQYFGPGTRLLVL.

This clone has more than one count but fewer than ten. The gene calls are TRBV6-4 and TRBJ2-6; 11 positions match TRBD2. Germline CDR1 reads MRHNA; CDR2 reads SNTAGT. With V trimmed by 2 bases and J by 0 bases, 0 bases remained unmatched. CDR3 size: 17 residues. CDR3 in amino acids: CASSDGTSGSGANVLTF. CDR3 in DNA: TGTGCCAGCAGTGACGGGACTAGCGGCTCTGGGGCCAACGTCCTGACTTTC.

The chain carries TRBV7-2 and TRBJ1-5, with D uncertain. V lost 1 base to trimming and J lost 7 bases, with 14 bases between them. The length of the CDR3 is 15 residues. Germline V CDR1 and CDR2: SGHTA, FQGNSA. The DNA for the CDR3 is TGTGCCAGCAGCTTAGGGGGAGAGGGAAGGCAGCCCCAGCATTTT. This encodes CASSLGGEGRQPQHF.

This chain links TRBV28 with TRBJ2-3; TRBD2 matches at 14 bases. Trimming at V came to 4 bases and at J to 6 bases, leaving 12 bases not matched to a gene. Germline V lookup: CDR1 MDHEN, CDR2 SYDVKM. The CDR3 extends over 18 amino acids. CDR3 in amino acids: CASSSIFATSGRADTQYF. Written as DNA, the CDR3 is TGTGCCAGCAGTTCCATTTTTGCGACTAGCGGGAGGGCGGATACGCAGTATTTT.

The genes are TRBV29-1 and TRBJ2-1, with 8 bases fitting TRBD2. CDR1 and CDR2 (germline): SQVTM, ANQGSEA. There are 14 residues in the CDR3. Unmatched junction bases numbered 4, after V lost 6 bases and J lost 0 bases. CDR3: CSVLAGNSYNEQFF. The CDR3, as DNA: TGCAGCGTCTTAGCGGGGAACTCCTACAATGAGCAGTTCTTC.

This chain links TRBV19 with TRBJ1-5; tentatively, D is TRBD1 (6 bases). V shed 4 bases and J shed 2 bases, with 18 bases lying between them. Germline V CDR1 and CDR2: LNHDA, SQIVND (reference sequence). The CDR3 spans 17 residues. The CDR3 DNA follows: TGTGCCAGTAGTAATTATCCTTGGGACAAAGGCAATCAGCCCCAGCATTTT. Amino acid sequence: CASSNYPWDKGNQPQHF.

In this sample, this clone turned up a few times. At one end the junction does not follow the germline gene, possibly because of a read error. J is TRBJ1-1 and V is TRBV28; D is undetermined. The CDR3 totals 15 residues. Germline V gene sequence: CDR1 MDHEN, CDR2 SYDVKM. CDR3 sequence: CASSFFSERKGQRAF. The CDR3 DNA reads as TGTGCCAGCAGTTTCTTCTCCGAGCGCAAAGGTCAGAGAGCTTTT.

This chain joins TRBV28 and TRBJ2-5; TRBD1 is a possible D gene (7 bases). Germline V lookup: CDR1 MDHEN, CDR2 SYDVKM. CDR3 length: 14 amino acids. V was cut by 6 bases and J by 3 bases, with 14 bases left in between. CDR3 amino acids: CASSDAGTEETQYF. CDR3 nucleotides: TGTGCCAGCAGCGACGCGGGGACAGAAGAGACCCAGTACTTC.

This chain uses TRBV15 with TRBJ2-3; D gene uncertain. This CDR3 is 14 amino acids long. Germline CDR1 is LNHNV and CDR2 is YYDKDF (reference sequence). V lost 4 bases to trimming and J lost 3 bases, with 11 bases between them. The CDR3 DNA reads TGTGCCACCAGCATACCTGGTCGGACAGATACGCAGTATTTT. Protein: CATSIPGRTDTQYF. The variable domain in full, completed from reference TRBV15 and TRBJ2-3, reads DAMVIQNPRYQVTQFGKPVTLSCSQTLNHNVMYWYQQKSSQAPKLLFHYYDKDFNNEADTPDNFQSRRPNTSFCFLDIRSPGLGDTAMYLCATSIPGRTDTQYFGPGTRLTVL.

V and J are TRBV28 and TRBJ2-7; TRBD1 matches at 11 bases. The germline CDR1 and CDR2 sequences are MDHEN and SYDVKM. After removal of 7 bases from V and 2 bases from J, the junction contained 10 bases not matched to a gene. This CDR3 contains 16 residues. The CDR3 region is CASTVAGDRGTYEQYF. CDR3 bases: TGTGCCAGCACTGTTGCGGGGGACAGGGGGACCTACGAGCAGTACTTC.

The chain couples TRBV5-6 to TRBJ2-3, with 10 bases aligning to TRBD2. CDR3 length: 15 residues. V gave up 1 base and J gave up 4 bases; unmatched junction bases: 3. CDR1 and CDR2 (germline): SGHDT, YYEEEE. The CDR3 sequence is CASSLRLAGADTQYF. The CDR3 nucleotides are TGTGCCAGCAGCTTGAGGCTAGCGGGAGCAGATACGCAGTATTTT.

This chain uses TRBV28 with TRBJ1-2, with TRBD1 matching over 8 bases. The CDR3 length is 14 residues. With V trimmed by 3 bases and J by 7 bases, 7 bases remained unmatched. Germline assignment: CDR1 MDHEN and CDR2 SYDVKM. The CDR3 loop reads CASSFPGGVSGYTF. CDR3 nucleotide sequence: TGTGCCAGCAGTTTTCCAGGGGGCGTCTCTGGCTACACCTTC.

V and J are TRBV18 and TRBJ1-3, with TRBD1 matching over 7 bases. Germline V CDR1 and CDR2: KGHSH, LQKENI. The V and J ends lost 4 bases and 2 bases, in that order; junction bases with no gene match: 5. CDR3 size: 15 residues. In DNA form, the CDR3 reads TGTGCCAGCTCACTTACAGGGGAGACTGGAAACACCATATATTTT. Its protein is CASSLTGETGNTIYF.

The rearrangement joins TRBV6-5 to TRBJ1-5; 8 bases fit TRBD1. CDR1 and CDR2 from the germline V gene are MNHEY and SVGAGI. Unmatched junction bases numbered 3, after V lost 8 bases and J lost 0 bases. The CDR3 covers 14 residues. The DNA of the CDR3 is TGTGCCAGCTCAGGGGGCTATAGCAATCAGCCCCAGCATTTT. It is translated as CASSGGYSNQPQHF.

The V gene is TRBV2, the J gene TRBJ2-2; D is perhaps TRBD1 (5 bases). Germline assignment: CDR1 SNHLY and CDR2 FYNNEI. The V and J ends lost 7 bases and 4 bases respectively, with 16 bases between them. The CDR3 extends over 15 amino acids. The CDR3 coding sequence is TGTGCCAGCACGAACGGCAGGGTAGGCACCGGGGAGCTGTTTTTT. It is translated as CASTNGRVGTGELFF.

The chain uses TRBV28 and TRBJ1-2; 11 bases agree with TRBD1. CDR1 MDHEN and CDR2 SYDVKM come from the germline V gene. Trimming cost V 2 bases and J 9 bases; bases outside gene matches: 5. This CDR3 is built from 14 residues. Here the CDR3 DNA reads TGTGCCAGCAGTTTAACCGGGACAGGGGGGAGCTACACCTTC. Amino acid sequence: CASSLTGTGGSYTF.

The genes are TRBV27 and TRBJ2-1, with D perhaps matching TRBD1 (6 bases). CDR1 is MNHEY, CDR2 SMNVEV, per germline (reference sequence). Trimming removed 4 bases from V and 9 bases from J, with 16 bases in between. The CDR3 is 14 residues long. The CDR3 nucleotides are TGTGCCAGCAGTTCTCACCCACAGGGCAGTGAGCAGTTCTTC. Translated, it gives CASSSHPQGSEQFF.

J is TRBJ2-1 and V is TRBV10-2; D may be TRBD2 (6 bases). Germline CDR1 and CDR2: WSHSY and SAAADI. The CDR3 consists of 13 residues. Trimming removed 7 bases at V and 9 bases at J, with 16 bases between. CDR3 sequence: CASTGGGGSEQFF. DNA of the CDR3: TGCGCCAGCACTGGGGGAGGCGGCAGTGAGCAGTTCTTC.

Relative to its sample, this clone is medium-sized (0.01 to 0.1%). The chain employs TRBV6-4 and TRBJ2-1; the D gene is possibly TRBD1 (6 bases). Trimming stripped 6 bases from V and 0 bases from J, with 9 bases between. This CDR3 has 14 residues. Germline V gene lookup returns CDR1 MRHNA and CDR2 SNTAGT. The CDR3 protein is CASSRDISYNEQFF. In nucleotides, the CDR3 is TGTGCCAGCAGCAGGGACATCTCCTACAATGAGCAGTTCTTC.

V and J are TRBV18 and TRBJ2-5, with a possible D match to TRBD1 (6 bases). Germline V lookup: CDR1 KGHSH, CDR2 LQKENI. There are 16 residues in the CDR3. Trimming removed 6 bases from V and 5 bases from J, with 22 bases in between. This chain's CDR3 is CASSPTGRGLVETQYF. In DNA, the CDR3 is TGTGCCAGCTCTCCTACCGGCAGGGGCCTAGTTGAGACCCAGTACTTC.

The chain links TRBV24-1 to TRBJ1-1; D might be TRBD1 (6 bases). Germline-derived CDR1 and CDR2 are KGHDR and SFDVKD. CDR3 length: 18 residues. Trimming stripped 7 bases from V and 0 bases from J, with 23 bases between. DNA for the CDR3: TGTGCCACCAGCCGCCTGGGAGGGGAGGGGGTAATGAACACTGAAGCTTTCTTT. Protein sequence: CATSRLGGEGVMNTEAFF.

The chain links TRBV11-2 to TRBJ1-4; 8 bases agree with TRBD1. CDR1 and CDR2 from the germline V gene are SGHAT and FQNNGV. The length of the CDR3 is 15 residues. V gave up 8 bases and J gave up 3 bases; unmatched junction bases: 8. CDR3 nucleotides: TGTGCCAGCCGGGCAGGGGGCTATGCTAATGAAAAACTGTTTTTT. It codes for CASRAGGYANEKLFF.

The V and J genes are TRBV28 and TRBJ2-3; 11 bases line up with TRBD2. Germline CDR1 and CDR2: MDHEN and SYDVKM. The CDR3 has 16 residues. V was clipped by 6 bases and J by 6 bases; unmatched bases: 11. The CDR3 loop reads CASSSLAGDDLDTQYF. CDR3 nucleotide sequence: TGTGCCAGCAGCTCACTAGCGGGAGATGATCTGGATACGCAGTATTTT.

The chain is built from TRBV19 and TRBJ2-5, with unresolved D. V shed 5 bases and J shed 5 bases, with 12 bases lying between them. CDR1 is LNHDA, CDR2 SQIVND, per germline (reference sequence). This CDR3 has 13 residues. The CDR3 loop is CASSALRVETQYF. The CDR3 DNA reads TGTGCCAGTAGTGCCCTTCGAGTGGAGACCCAGTACTTC.